The present entry profiles one T cell receptor beta chain with its context. Its antigen is as yet unknown. The sample holds other DNA sequences that translate to the same CDR3. This sample is drawn from a study of cytomegalovirus exposure and HLA in healthy donors. In the PCR, 60 Vbeta and 13 Jbeta primers were used. Authors' processing steps: In a later analysis, the count reached 80 million or so unique TCR beta chains, with approximately 11 million shared. Some clones are missing from TCRdb's copy, which holds only in-frame ones; the method was immunoSEQ multiplex PCR. V, J and clone size are taken as reported in that table, and D and trimming were inferred from the DNA itself. There are some 150,000 clones in the sample; about 60% occur only once, and 7% to 8.5% lies in the top ten. Study conclusions and caveats: Most TCR beta V segments were productive about 90% or about 30% of the time in an earlier analysis. An Asian-associated ancestry cluster reportedly showed fewer N-insertions than the roughly 700-donor mean in a later analysis. Judged likely to be a sequencing artifact was a cluster of highly shared sequence variants.

In germline, CDR1 is MNHNY, CDR2 SVGAGI (reference sequence). Trimming at V came to 6 bases and at J to 4 bases, leaving 5 bases not matched to a gene. The CDR3 runs to 14 residues. The sequenced material came from PBMCs. The rearrangement uses TRBV6-6 and TRBJ1-5; 8 bases match TRBD1. This receptor was taken from a woman aged 55 to 70 in good health and CMV-seropositive. The CDR3 loop reads CASSLGQGNQPQHF. DNA for the CDR3: TGTGCCAGCAGCCTTGGACAGGGAAATCAGCCCCAGCATTTT.